The subject of this entry is one T cell receptor beta chain. What it binds is unknown. These data belong to a study of cytomegalovirus exposure and HLA in healthy donors. Looking at the study overall: From 170 million or so T cells, an earlier analysis saw 120 million or so unique TCR beta sequences.

V lost 4 bases to trimming and J lost 4 bases; unmatched junction nucleotides: 10. Germline V lookup: CDR1 SGHRS, CDR2 YFSETQ. The CDR3 is made up of 15 amino acids. Study conclusions and caveats: Most of the TCR beta V segments (in an earlier analysis) were productive either about 87% or about 30% of the time. A further, later analysis showed that HLA-associated TCR beta chains (compared with equally common others) were more clonally expanded. In a later analysis, the majority of CMV-associated beta chains seemingly showed HLA restriction.

The PCR contained 60 Vbeta and 13 Jbeta primers. Only in-frame clones appear in the TCRdb table, and some are missing; sequencing was by immunoSEQ multiplex PCR. The table includes tens of thousands of clones, approximately 79% detected once. Sequences were obtained from PBMCs. The gene calls are TRBV5-1 and TRBJ2-7; TRBD2 matches 8 bases. This receptor was taken from a female donor in good health and CMV-seronegative. CDR3 bases: TGCGCCAGCAGCCTATTGAGCGGGAGAACTTACGAGCAGTACTTC. It codes for CASSLLSGRTYEQYF.